Listed below are T cell receptor beta chains from one sample, sequenced in a study of cytomegalovirus exposure and HLA in healthy donors. Some clones are missing from TCRdb's copy, which holds only in-frame ones; the method was immunoSEQ multiplex PCR. The sample lists about 200,000 clones, about nine tenths occurring once. What was sequenced was PBMCs. These receptor sequences come from a boy aged 2 to 9 in good health and CMV-seronegative. Each CDR3 is given with its conserved first and last residue. D genes are given only for firm matches. Clone size is shown for a subset of rows, as once, few, many or a class of expanded clone.

v_gene	j_gene	abundance	d_gene	CDR3nt	CDR3aa
TRBV27	TRBJ1-5	NA	TRBD1	TGTGCCAGCAGTCGGAGGGACAGCCCCAATCAGCCCCAGCATTTT	CASSRRDSPNQPQHF
TRBV9	TRBJ2-2	NA	NA	TGTGCCAGCGCCCGTTTGGCAAACACCGGGGAGCTGTTTTTT	CASARLANTGELFF
TRBV6-5	TRBJ1-3	NA	NA	TGTGCCAGCAGCTATGACAGGAACTCTGGAAACACCATATATTTT	CASSYDRNSGNTIYF
TRBV27	TRBJ2-7	few	NA	TGTGCCAGCAGTTTGGGGGCGATGCCCACCTACGAGCAGTACTTC	CASSLGAMPTYEQYF
TRBV7-9	TRBJ2-2	NA	NA	TGTTCCAGCAGCTTAAATAGCTTCACCGGGGAGCTGTTTTTT	CSSSLNSFTGELFF
TRBV19	TRBJ1-5	NA	NA	TGTGCCAGTAGTAGGCAGCGGAATAGCAATCAGCCCCAGCATTTT	CASSRQRNSNQPQHF
TRBV10-1	TRBJ2-7	NA	NA	TGCGCCAGCAGTGAAGGAGGTAGCTACGAGCAGTACTTC	CASSEGGSYEQYF
TRBV7-6	TRBJ2-7	NA	NA	TGTGCCAGCAGCTTAAGGCAGGGGCGATCCTACGAGCAGTACTTC	CASSLRQGRSYEQYF
TRBV28	TRBJ2-2	NA	NA	TGTGCCGGAGGCCGGGGGATACTAAATCAGGGCGGGGAGCTGTTTTTT	CAGGRGILNQGGELFF
TRBV6-6	TRBJ2-4	NA	TRBD1	TGTGCCTCCAGACAGGGAGCGGCCAAAAACATTCAGTACTTC	CASRQGAAKNIQYF
TRBV7-2	TRBJ2-7	NA	TRBD1	TGTGCCAGCAGCTTAATTGGACAGGGCCTTGACGAGCAGTACTTC	CASSLIGQGLDEQYF
TRBV6-1	TRBJ2-1	NA	TRBD1	TGTGCCAGCACGTGGGACAGTTACAATGAGCAGTTCTTC	CASTWDSYNEQFF
TRBV6-1	TRBJ1-2	NA	NA	TGTGCCAGCAGTGATCTCCAAAAGAGTGGTGGCTACACCTTC	CASSDLQKSGGYTF
TRBV11-2	TRBJ1-1	NA	NA	TGTGCCAGCAGCTTAGCGCCTAGGGGTGGGGGCCCGGGATCATCTGAAGCTTTCTTT	CASSLAPRGGGPGSSEAFF
TRBV7-9	TRBJ1-4	NA	TRBD1	TGTGCCAGCAGCATAAGACAGGGAGTAGCTGAAAAACTGTTTTTT	CASSIRQGVAEKLFF
TRBV7-6	TRBJ1-4	few	TRBD1	TGTGCCAGCAGCATAGTTGGGACAGGGGCTGAAAAACTGTTTTTT	CASSIVGTGAEKLFF
TRBV7-2	TRBJ2-3	NA	TRBD2	TGTGCCAGCAGCCTGACTAGCGGGGGGGCAGATACGCAGTATTTT	CASSLTSGGADTQYF
TRBV19	TRBJ2-2	NA	TRBD1	TGTGCCAGTAGGGGACAGGGGGACACCGGGGAGCTGTTTTTT	CASRGQGDTGELFF
TRBV7-9	TRBJ1-1	NA	NA	TGTGCCAGCAGCCAAGGGGGGGATGCTTTCTTT	CASSQGGDAFF
TRBV28	TRBJ2-2	NA	NA	TGTGCCAGCAGTTCCGGGGGGCCGGTCACCGGGGAGCTGTTTTTT	CASSSGGPVTGELFF
TRBV19	TRBJ2-3	NA	NA	TGTGCCAGTAGTATTTGGGGAGGTGGCACAGATACGCAGTATTTT	CASSIWGGGTDTQYF
TRBV18	TRBJ1-1	once	NA	TGTGCCAGCTCACCACGGCCACCCGGGGACACTGAAGTTTTCTTT	CASSPRPPGDTEVFF
TRBV2	TRBJ1-1	NA	NA	TGTGCCAGCAGGGCGGGTCTCCCCCTGGACCCTGAAGCTTTCTTT	CASRAGLPLDPEAFF
TRBV6-5	TRBJ2-7	NA	TRBD2	TGTGCCAGCAGTTACTCTAGCGGGAGCTCCTACGAGCAGTACTTC	CASSYSSGSSYEQYF
TRBV4-2	TRBJ2-7	NA	TRBD2	TGTGCCAGCAGCCAATATGGGGCGGGACTAGTTTCCTACGAGCAGTACTTC	CASSQYGAGLVSYEQYF
TRBV27	TRBJ1-1	NA	NA	TGTGCCAGCAGCATAGCCAGGGTCACTGAAGCTTTCTTT	CASSIARVTEAFF
TRBV5-1	TRBJ2-1	NA	TRBD2	TGCGCCAGCAGACAGCAACTAGCGGGGGCTTACAATGAGCAGTTCTTC	CASRQQLAGAYNEQFF
TRBV11-2	TRBJ2-5	NA	TRBD1	TGTGCCAGCAGTTCGGTTGGGACAGTAGAGACCCAGTACTTC	CASSSVGTVETQYF
TRBV6-1	TRBJ1-5	NA	TRBD1	TGTGCCAGCAGGACAGGGCGCGGGGTTCAGCCCCAGCATTTT	CASRTGRGVQPQHF
TRBV5-1	TRBJ1-1	NA	TRBD1	TGCGCCAGCAGCTTGTCTTGGACAGGGGGCACTGAAGCTTTCTTT	CASSLSWTGGTEAFF
TRBV6-5	TRBJ2-3	NA	TRBD1	TGTGCCAGCAGGAAAGACAGGGGGCAGACAGATACGCAGTATTTT	CASRKDRGQTDTQYF
TRBV4-1	TRBJ2-3	NA	NA	TGCGCCAGCAGCCAATTGCGGTCCCCAGATACGCAGTATTTT	CASSQLRSPDTQYF
TRBV19	TRBJ1-2	NA	TRBD1	TGTGCTGTGACTGACAGGGCCTATGGCTACACCTTC	CAVTDRAYGYTF
TRBV6-6	TRBJ1-6	few	NA	TGTGCCAGCAGCCGTGGGCCAGGGATACATTCACCCCTCCACTTT	CASSRGPGIHSPLHF
TRBV5-4	TRBJ2-3	NA	TRBD2	TGTGCCAGCAGCCCCGGGACTAGCGGGGGGGAGGGGGCAGATACGCAGTATTTT	CASSPGTSGGEGADTQYF
TRBV7-3	TRBJ2-7	NA	TRBD1	TGTGCCAGCAGTACCGATCGGGACAGGGGATACGAGCAGTACTTC	CASSTDRDRGYEQYF
TRBV7-9	TRBJ1-5	NA	TRBD1	TGTGCCAGCAGCTCCACAACAGACAGGGTTGAAGGCGTCCAGCCCCAGCATTTT	CASSSTTDRVEGVQPQHF
TRBV10-3	TRBJ1-1	NA	NA	TGTGCCATCAGGGACCTCAGGGGAAACACTGAAGCTTTCTTT	CAIRDLRGNTEAFF
TRBV6-6	TRBJ1-1	once	TRBD1	TGTGCCAGCAGCAGGGACAGTATGAACACTGAAGCTTTCTTT	CASSRDSMNTEAFF
TRBV9	TRBJ2-1	NA	TRBD2	TGTGCCAGCAGCGTAGAAGGAGCGGGAGGGGTTTGGAATGAGCAGTTCTTC	CASSVEGAGGVWNEQFF
TRBV4-1	TRBJ1-4	NA	NA	TGCGCCAGCAGCCAAGAACAACCGGCGGGTGAAAAACTGTTTTTT	CASSQEQPAGEKLFF
TRBV11-2	TRBJ2-5	NA	TRBD1	TGTGCCAGCAGCATGGACAGGGTAGAGACCCAGTACTTC	CASSMDRVETQYF
TRBV7-9	TRBJ2-2	NA	NA	TGTGCCAGCAGCTACCAGGGCACCGGGGAGCTGTTTTTT	CASSYQGTGELFF
TRBV9	TRBJ1-2	once	TRBD1	TGTGCCAGCAGCGGTGGCTCAGGGGGCCATGGCTACACCTTC	CASSGGSGGHGYTF